One sample yielded the 12 T cell receptor beta chains listed below, sequenced in a study of blood T cell repertoires in COVID-19. The method was immunoSEQ multiplex PCR; TCRdb's version includes in-frame clones alone and lacks a portion of them. The sample lists 97,000 or so clones, roughly 92% seen once, with more than 1.5% in the top ten. Sequences were obtained from peripheral blood. All receptors derive from a woman in her fifties or sixties with COVID-19, enrolled during active disease.

This chain links TRBV30 with TRBJ1-1; weak D call: TRBD1 (5 bases). Trimming left V 1 base short and J 3 bases short, with 27 bases between. This CDR3 spans 19 amino acids. Looked up from germline, CDR1 is GTSNPN and CDR2 is SVGIG (reference sequence). The CDR3 loop is CAWSASIMAPTGGDTEAFF. The CDR3 DNA sequence: TGTGCCTGGAGTGCTAGCATCATGGCACCTACTGGGGGGGACACTGAAGCTTTCTTT. The full variable domain, in which reference TRBV30 and TRBJ1-1 provide the parts outside the CDR3, is SQTIHQWPATLVQPVGSPLSLECTVEGTSNPNLYWYRQAAGRGLQLLFYSVGIGQISSEVPQNLSASRPQDRQFILSSKKLLLSDSGFYLCAWSASIMAPTGGDTEAFFGQGTRLTVV.

V usage is TRBV6-2 or TRBV6-3 and J usage is TRBJ1-3; 7 positions agree with TRBD1. The CDR3 has 16 amino acids. V lost 5 bases, J lost 1 base, and 8 bases stayed unmatched. Germline CDR1 and CDR2: MNHEY and SVGEGT. CDR3 sequence: CASSTGQQKSGNTIYF. DNA for the CDR3: TGTGCCAGCAGTACGGGACAGCAAAAATCTGGAAACACCATATATTTT.

This sequence joins TRBV7-9 and TRBJ1-2; a possible D gene is TRBD1 (5 bases). In germline, CDR1 is SEHNR, CDR2 FQNEAQ (reference sequence). With 2 bases removed from V and 6 bases from J, the gap between germline ends came to 10 bases. The CDR3 totals 13 residues. CDR3 amino acids: CASSLSSGNGYTF. The CDR3 region has the DNA TGTGCCAGCAGCTTAAGTTCAGGGAATGGCTACACCTTC.

CDR3 loop: CASSLGGGPGDTQYF. CDR3 sequence (DNA): TGTGCCAGCAGCTTAGGGGGGGGGCCAGGAGATACGCAGTATTTT. This chain links TRBV11-2 with TRBJ2-3; a weak D match, TRBD2 (7 bases). This CDR3 comprises 15 residues. The germline gives CDR1 SGHAT, CDR2 FQNNGV. Trimming took 1 base from V and 5 from J, leaving 13 bases between them.

This clone was detected a few times. The chain employs TRBV24-1 and TRBJ1-6; D might be TRBD1 (5 bases). The CDR3 has 11 residues. V was clipped by 6 bases and J by 13 bases, with 9 bases between them. Germline CDR1 KGHDR, CDR2 SFDVKD. The CDR3 spells CATSSGGPLHF. CDR3 nucleotides: TGTGCCACCAGTTCTGGGGGGCCCCTCCACTTT.

DNA of the CDR3: TGTGCCTGGAGTGTGGGCCATAGCTCCTATAATTCACCCCTCCACTTT. It codes for CAWSVGHSSYNSPLHF. V and J are TRBV30 and TRBJ1-6; D not certain. V was shortened by 0 bases and J by 0 bases, with 9 bases between the two germline ends. Germline V CDR1 and CDR2: GTSNPN, SVGIG (reference sequence). The CDR3 length is 16 residues.

This chain uses TRBV5-4 with TRBJ1-2, with 7 bases that match TRBD1. Trimming removed 6 bases from V and 8 bases from J; junction bases left unmatched: 16. The CDR3 totals 15 residues. The germline V gene has CDR1 SGHNT and CDR2 YYREEE (reference sequence). CDR3 sequence reads: CASTPPGQGVVGYTF. DNA of the CDR3: TGTGCCAGCACCCCACCGGGGCAGGGGGTCGTCGGCTACACCTTC.

The chain employs TRBV6-5 and TRBJ1-3; no clear D gene. CDR1 is MNHEY, CDR2 SVGAGI, per germline. The V gene lost 6 bases and the J gene lost 4 bases, with 7 bases spanning the gap. The CDR3 covers 12 residues. The CDR3 sequence is CASRRVGNTIYF. The CDR3 DNA sequence: TGTGCCAGCAGACGGGTGGGAAACACCATATATTTT.

V gene TRBV5-5 combines with J gene TRBJ1-2, with 7 bases fitting TRBD1. The germline V gene encodes CDR1 SGHKS and CDR2 YYEKEE (reference sequence). This CDR3 is built from 16 residues. J gave up 4 bases and V 4 bases, and 13 bases lay outside the gene matches. Here the CDR3 reads CASSRDSLWSGYGYTF. In DNA, the CDR3 is TGTGCCAGCAGCAGGGACAGCCTTTGGTCGGGCTATGGCTACACCTTC.

This sequence joins TRBV6-4 and TRBJ1-4, with D possibly matching TRBD1 (5 bases). CDR1 is MRHNA, CDR2 SNTAGT, per germline. V was clipped by 4 bases and J by 4 bases, with 10 bases between them. The CDR3 consists of 14 residues. The CDR3 protein is CASSATQGNEKLFF. As DNA, the CDR3 is TGTGCCAGCAGTGCAACCCAGGGTAATGAAAAACTGTTTTTT.

The rearrangement joins TRBV5-1 to TRBJ2-3, with TRBD1 matching over 9 bases. V shed 7 bases and J 4 bases; nucleotides not matched to a gene: 10. This CDR3 comprises 15 residues. CDR1 SGHRS and CDR2 YFSETQ come from the germline V gene. CDR3 loop: CASHPTGGASDTQYF. The DNA for the CDR3 is TGCGCCAGCCACCCTACAGGGGGCGCGTCAGATACGCAGTATTTT.

The chain couples TRBV6-1 to TRBJ2-7; maybe TRBD2 (6 bases). Germline V gene sequence: CDR1 MNHNS, CDR2 SASEGT. Trimming stripped 3 bases from V and 3 bases from J, with 15 bases between. The CDR3 contains 15 residues. The CDR3 nucleotides read TGTGCCAGCAGTGAGTCGGGGCGGGGAGTCTACGAGCAGTACTTC. It yields the protein CASSESGRGVYEQYF.